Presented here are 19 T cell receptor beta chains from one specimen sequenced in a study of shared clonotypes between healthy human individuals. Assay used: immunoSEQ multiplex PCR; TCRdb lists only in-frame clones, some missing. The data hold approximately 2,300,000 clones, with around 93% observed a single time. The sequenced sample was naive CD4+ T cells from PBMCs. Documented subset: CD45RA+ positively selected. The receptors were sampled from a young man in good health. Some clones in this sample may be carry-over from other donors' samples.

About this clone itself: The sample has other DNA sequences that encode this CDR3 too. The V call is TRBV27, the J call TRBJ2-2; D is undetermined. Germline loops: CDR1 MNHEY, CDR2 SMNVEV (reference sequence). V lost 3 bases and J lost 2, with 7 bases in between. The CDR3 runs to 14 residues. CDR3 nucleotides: TGTGCCAGCAGTTTCCTCCTTAACACCGGGGAGCTGTTTTTT. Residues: CASSFLLNTGELFF.

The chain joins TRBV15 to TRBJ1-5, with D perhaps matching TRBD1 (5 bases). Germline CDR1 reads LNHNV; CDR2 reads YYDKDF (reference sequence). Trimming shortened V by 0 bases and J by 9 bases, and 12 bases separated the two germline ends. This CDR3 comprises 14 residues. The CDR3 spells CATSRDRGMGPQHF. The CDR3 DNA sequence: TGTGCCACCAGCAGAGATCGGGGGATGGGGCCCCAGCATTTT.

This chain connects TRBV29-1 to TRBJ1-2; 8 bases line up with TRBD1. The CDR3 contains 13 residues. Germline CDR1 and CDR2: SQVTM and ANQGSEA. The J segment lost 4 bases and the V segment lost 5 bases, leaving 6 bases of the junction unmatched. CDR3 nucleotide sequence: TGCAGCGTTCAAAACAGGGGGGGCTATGGCTACACCTTC. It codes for CSVQNRGGYGYTF.

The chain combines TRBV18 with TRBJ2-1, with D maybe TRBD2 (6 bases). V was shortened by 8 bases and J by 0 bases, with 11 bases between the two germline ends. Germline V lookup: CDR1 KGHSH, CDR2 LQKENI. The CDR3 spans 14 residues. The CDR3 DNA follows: TGTGCCAGCCACTCGGGGGTCTCCTACAATGAGCAGTTCTTC. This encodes CASHSGVSYNEQFF.

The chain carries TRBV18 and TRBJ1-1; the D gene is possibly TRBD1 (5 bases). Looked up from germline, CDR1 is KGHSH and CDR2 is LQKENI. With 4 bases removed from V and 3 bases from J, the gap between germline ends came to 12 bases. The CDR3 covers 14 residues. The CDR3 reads CASSLSQGYTEAFF. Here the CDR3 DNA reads TGTGCCAGCTCACTTAGCCAGGGATACACTGAAGCTTTCTTT.

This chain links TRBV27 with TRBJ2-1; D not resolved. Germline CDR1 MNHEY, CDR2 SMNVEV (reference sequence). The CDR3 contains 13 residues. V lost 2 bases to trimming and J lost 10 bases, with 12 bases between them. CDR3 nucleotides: TGTGCCAGCAGTTTAATTCCAGGAGTCGAGCAGTTCTTC. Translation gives CASSLIPGVEQFF.

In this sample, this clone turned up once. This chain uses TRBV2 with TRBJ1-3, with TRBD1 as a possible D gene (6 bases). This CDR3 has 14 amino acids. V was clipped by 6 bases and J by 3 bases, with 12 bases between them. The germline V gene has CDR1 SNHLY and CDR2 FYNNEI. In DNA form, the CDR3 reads TGTGCCAGCAGACAGGGTGAAGGTGGAAACACCATATATTTT. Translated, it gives CASRQGEGGNTIYF.

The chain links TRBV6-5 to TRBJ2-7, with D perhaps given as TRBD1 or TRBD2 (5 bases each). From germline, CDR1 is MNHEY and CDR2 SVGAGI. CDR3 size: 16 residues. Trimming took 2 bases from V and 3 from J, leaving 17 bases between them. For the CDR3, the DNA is TGTGCCAGCAGTTACCCTCGTCGGGGCTGGTACTACGAGCAGTACTTC. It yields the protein CASSYPRRGWYYEQYF.

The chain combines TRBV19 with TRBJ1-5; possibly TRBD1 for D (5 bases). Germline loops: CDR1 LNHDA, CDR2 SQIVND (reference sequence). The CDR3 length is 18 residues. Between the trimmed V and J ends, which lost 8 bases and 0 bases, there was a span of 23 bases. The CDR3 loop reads CASPGPPLIPYSNQPQHF. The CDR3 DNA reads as TGTGCCAGTCCAGGGCCTCCTTTAATTCCTTATAGCAATCAGCCCCAGCATTTT.

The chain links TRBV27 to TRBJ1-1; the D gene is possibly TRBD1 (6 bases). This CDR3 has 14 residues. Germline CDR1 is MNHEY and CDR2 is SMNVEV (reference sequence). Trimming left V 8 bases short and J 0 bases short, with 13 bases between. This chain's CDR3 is CASQPGGMNTEAFF. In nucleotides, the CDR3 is TGTGCCAGCCAACCTGGGGGCATGAACACTGAAGCTTTCTTT.

The CDR3 here is CASSFAYETQYF. CDR3 nucleotide sequence: TGTGCCAGCAGCTTCGCGTATGAGACCCAGTACTTC. This sequence joins TRBV7-2 and TRBJ2-5, with D unresolved. V was trimmed by 3 bases and J by 5 bases, leaving 7 bases between them. CDR3 size: 12 residues. The germline V gene has CDR1 SGHTA and CDR2 FQGNSA. Combining the CDR3 with reference TRBV7-2 and TRBJ2-5 gives the whole variable domain GAGVSQSPSNKVTEKGKDVELRCDPISGHTALYWYRQSLGQGLEFLIYFQGNSAPDKSGLPSDRFSAERTGGSVSTLTIQRTQQEDSAVYLCASSFAYETQYFGPGTRLLVL.

This CDR3 is CASSAMLSGTSGGYTF. Written as DNA, the CDR3 is TGTGCCAGCAGCGCCATGCTATCAGGGACCTCAGGTGGCTACACCTTC. This chain links TRBV7-6 with TRBJ1-2; maybe TRBD1 (5 bases). The CDR3 covers 16 residues. CDR1 and CDR2 from the germline V gene are SGHVS and FNYEAQ. Trimming took off 5 bases at V and 7 bases at J, with 23 bases between the two ends. Variable domain in full (rest from reference TRBV7-6 and TRBJ1-2): GAGVSQSPRYKVTKRGQDVALRCDPISGHVSLYWYRQALGQGPEFLTYFNYEAQQDKSGLPNDRFSAERPEGSISTLTIQRTEQRDSAMYRCASSAMLSGTSGGYTFGSGTRLTVV.

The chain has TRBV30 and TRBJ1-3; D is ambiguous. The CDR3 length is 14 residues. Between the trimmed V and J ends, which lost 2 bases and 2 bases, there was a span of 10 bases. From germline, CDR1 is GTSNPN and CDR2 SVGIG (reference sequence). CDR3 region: CAWSLVTPGNTIYF. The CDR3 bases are TGTGCCTGGAGTCTGGTGACCCCTGGAAACACCATATATTTT.

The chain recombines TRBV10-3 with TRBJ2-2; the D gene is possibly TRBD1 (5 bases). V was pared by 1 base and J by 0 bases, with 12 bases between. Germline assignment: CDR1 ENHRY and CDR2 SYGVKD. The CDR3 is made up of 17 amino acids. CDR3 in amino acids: CAISEWQGYSNTGELFF. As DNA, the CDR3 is TGTGCCATCAGTGAGTGGCAGGGTTATTCGAACACCGGGGAGCTGTTTTTT.

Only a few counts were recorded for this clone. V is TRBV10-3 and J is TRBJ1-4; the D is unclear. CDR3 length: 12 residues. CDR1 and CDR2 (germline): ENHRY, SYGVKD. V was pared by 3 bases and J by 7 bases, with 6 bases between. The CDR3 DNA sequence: TGTGCCATCAGTGATATGCCTGAAAAACTGTTTTTT. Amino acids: CAISDMPEKLFF.

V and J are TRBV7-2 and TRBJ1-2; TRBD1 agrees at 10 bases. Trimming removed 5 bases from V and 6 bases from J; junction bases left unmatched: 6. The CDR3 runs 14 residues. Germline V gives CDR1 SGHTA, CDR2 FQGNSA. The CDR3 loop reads CASSPQGQGHGYTF. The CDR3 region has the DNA TGTGCCAGCAGCCCGCAGGGACAGGGGCATGGCTACACCTTC.

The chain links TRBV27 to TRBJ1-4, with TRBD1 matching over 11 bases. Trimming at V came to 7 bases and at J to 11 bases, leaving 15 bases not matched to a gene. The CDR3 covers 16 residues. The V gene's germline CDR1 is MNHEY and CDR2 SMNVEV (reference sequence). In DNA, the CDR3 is TGTGCCAGCATCCCAAGGTGGACAGGGGGCTTAGGGAAACTGTTTTTT. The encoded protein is CASIPRWTGGLGKLFF.

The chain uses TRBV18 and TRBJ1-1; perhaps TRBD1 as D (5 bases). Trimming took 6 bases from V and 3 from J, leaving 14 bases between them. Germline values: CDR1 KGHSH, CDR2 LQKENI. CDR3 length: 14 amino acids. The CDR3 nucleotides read TGTGCCAGCTCCGCTGGGAGAGGGGACACTGAAGCTTTCTTT. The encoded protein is CASSAGRGDTEAFF.

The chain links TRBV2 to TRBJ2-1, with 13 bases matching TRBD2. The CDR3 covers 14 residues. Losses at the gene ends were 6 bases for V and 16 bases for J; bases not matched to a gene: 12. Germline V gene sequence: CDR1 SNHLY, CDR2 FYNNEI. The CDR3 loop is CASRAVTSGRASFF. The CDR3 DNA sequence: TGTGCCAGCAGGGCGGTCACTAGCGGGAGGGCCAGCTTCTTC.